This is a list of T cell receptor beta chains from one sample in a study of blood T cell repertoires in COVID-19. Only in-frame clones appear in the TCRdb table, and some are missing; sequencing was by immunoSEQ multiplex PCR. The data show roughly 260,000 clones, around 90% seen once. Sequencing was done on a sample of peripheral blood. Every receptor here comes from a woman between 45 and 60 years old who had recovered from COVID-19. Each CDR3 is given with its conserved first and last residue. The D gene is left open where the match is weak.

>TRBJ1-5|TRBV6-5|TRBD1
CASSRQGGSPQHF
TGTGCCAGCAGTAGACAGGGGGGTTCACCCCAGCATTTT
>TRBJ2-1|TRBV7-7|-
CASSAEDSSYNEQFF
TGTGCTAGCAGCGCAGAGGACTCCTCCTACAATGAGCAGTTCTTC
>TRBJ1-6|TRBV7-3|-
CASSLNRGPLFPLHF
TGTGCCAGCAGCTTAAATAGGGGTCCTCTGTTTCCCCTCCACTTT
>TRBJ1-1|TRBV7-2|TRBD1
CASSFGQGNTEAFF
TGTGCCAGCAGCTTCGGACAGGGGAACACTGAAGCTTTCTTT
>TRBJ1-6|TRBV27|-
CASSFGNSYNSPLHF
TGTGCCAGCAGTTTCGGCAACAGTTATAATTCACCCCTCCACTTT
>TRBJ1-1|TRBV5-8|-
CASSLERGMNTEAFF
TGTGCCAGCAGCTTGGAGCGAGGCATGAACACTGAAGCTTTCTTT
>TRBJ1-3|TRBV29-1|-
CSVADSSGNTIYF
TGCAGCGTCGCGGACAGCTCTGGAAACACCATATATTTT
>TRBJ2-2|TRBV7-3|TRBD1
CASRNPGTGSTGELFF
TGTGCCAGCAGGAACCCCGGGACAGGGAGCACCGGGGAGCTGTTTTTT
>TRBJ1-2|TRBV5-1|-
CASSTGQANYGYTF
TGCGCCAGCAGTACAGGGCAAGCTAACTATGGCTACACCTTC
>TRBJ2-7|TRBV29-1|TRBD1
CSVAGQGNYEQYF
TGCAGCGTTGCCGGACAGGGGAACTACGAGCAGTACTTC